What follows are 9 T cell receptor beta chains derived from one specimen sequenced in a study of blood T cell repertoires in COVID-19. Measured with immunoSEQ multiplex PCR; TCRdb has only the in-frame clones, and not every one. The sample comprises some 80,000 clones, 86% of which are singletons, and about 20% rests with the top ten. The material sequenced was peripheral blood. These receptors came from a woman of 80 years or more in a cohort sampled during active or convalescent COVID-19.

J is TRBJ1-2 and V is TRBV19; D ambiguous. This CDR3 has 15 amino acids. Trimming removed 1 base at V and 2 bases at J, with 11 bases between. From germline, CDR1 is LNHDA and CDR2 SQIVND (reference sequence). The CDR3 spells CASSIGGALNYGYTF. The CDR3 DNA reads as TGTGCCAGTAGTATAGGGGGAGCTCTAAACTATGGCTACACCTTC.

This clone was picked up one time. This rearrangement joins TRBV6-5 to TRBJ1-2, with D uncertain. The CDR3 totals 14 residues. V dropped 8 bases and J dropped 5 bases, with 18 bases sitting between them. From germline, CDR1 is MNHEY and CDR2 SVGAGI. The CDR3 loop reads CASAPGPTEYGYTF. For the CDR3, the DNA is TGTGCCAGCGCCCCCGGTCCAACGGAGTATGGCTACACCTTC.

The chain combines TRBV3-1 (or the pseudogene TRBV3-2) with TRBJ1-2, with TRBD1 matching over 9 bases. Germline trimming cut 5 bases from V and 7 bases from J; bases unmatched to any gene: 8. CDR1 LGHDT and CDR2 YNNKEL come from the germline V gene (reference sequence). This CDR3 is built from 14 residues. DNA of the CDR3: TGTGCCAGCAGCTACAGACAGGGGGGAAGTGGCTACACCTTC. This translates into CASSYRQGGSGYTF.

A few counts support this clone. The V call is TRBV25-1, the J call TRBJ2-2, with TRBD1 as a possible D gene (5 bases). The V end was cut by 2 bases, the J end by 1 base, with 8 bases between. The CDR3 is 15 residues long. CDR1 MGHDK and CDR2 SYGVNS come from the germline V gene. The CDR3 DNA sequence: TGTGCCAGCAGTGAAATGGGGCGGAACACCGGGGAGCTGTTTTTT. It codes for CASSEMGRNTGELFF.

This clone has only a few counts. The chain uses TRBV18 and TRBJ2-2; D is possibly TRBD2 (6 bases). Per germline, CDR1 KGHSH and CDR2 LQKENI. This CDR3 is 16 amino acids long. The V gene lost 5 bases and the J gene lost 2 bases, with 15 bases spanning the gap. The chain's CDR3 is CASSGVSGSNTGELFF. The DNA for the CDR3 is TGTGCCAGCTCAGGTGTGAGCGGGTCTAACACCGGGGAGCTGTTTTTT.

This clone has only a few counts. This chain uses TRBV29-1 with TRBJ1-2; 9 bases align to TRBD1. V dropped 6 bases and J dropped 3; count of bases not matched to a gene: 8. The CDR3 extends over 14 amino acids. Germline CDR1 reads SQVTM; CDR2 reads ANQGSEA. This chain's CDR3 is CSVLGQGRDYGYTF. CDR3 in DNA: TGCAGCGTCCTCGGACAGGGGCGAGACTATGGCTACACCTTC.

The chain joins TRBV9 to TRBJ2-2; TRBD2 agrees at 12 bases. This CDR3 spans 16 amino acids. The V and J ends lost 6 bases and 7 bases, in that order; junction bases with no gene match: 10. Germline V gene sequence: CDR1 SGDLS, CDR2 YYNGEE. The CDR3 nucleotides read TGTGCCAGCACCTTGACTAGCGGGAGTTCGGGCGGGGAGCTGTTTTTT. It is translated as CASTLTSGSSGGELFF.

The V call is TRBV3-1 (or the pseudogene TRBV3-2), the J call TRBJ2-2, with D possibly being TRBD2 (6 bases). The germline V gene encodes CDR1 LGHDT and CDR2 YNNKEL (reference sequence). Trimming pared 1 base from V and 7 bases from J, leaving 13 bases between. The CDR3 is made up of 15 amino acids. CDR3 DNA: TGTGCCAGCAGCCAAGGTGCTAGCGTAGTCGGGGAGCTGTTTTTT. It yields the protein CASSQGASVVGELFF.

This clone has a handful of counts. The chain joins TRBV5-1 to TRBJ1-6; tentative D call: TRBD1 (6 bases). In germline, CDR1 is SGHRS, CDR2 YFSETQ. The length of the CDR3 is 16 residues. The V gene lost 0 bases and the J gene lost 5 bases, with 12 bases spanning the gap. CDR3 residues: CASSLDRVENNSPLHF. Written as DNA, the CDR3 is TGCGCCAGCAGCTTGGACAGGGTAGAGAATAATTCACCCCTCCACTTT.